What follows are 14 T cell receptor beta chains derived from one specimen sequenced in a study of T cell responses to AZD1222 COVID-19 vaccine. TCRdb's table, derived via immunoSEQ multiplex PCR, lists solely in-frame clones and lacks some. The data contain about 120,000 clones, about 88% of them singletons. The input for sequencing was peripheral blood, taken on day 0 of AZD1222 vaccination. All receptors derive from an adult in good health.

This chain connects TRBV14 to TRBJ2-1; tentatively, D is TRBD1 (6 bases). Trimming removed 5 bases from V and 4 bases from J, with 9 bases in between. CDR3 length equals 13 residues. From germline, CDR1 is SGHDN and CDR2 FVKESK. CDR3 nucleotide sequence: TGTGCCAGCAGCTCCACAGGGTACAATGAGCAGTTCTTC. Residues: CASSSTGYNEQFF.

V usage is TRBV18 and J usage is TRBJ2-6, with D unclear. V lost 3 bases and J 0 bases, leaving 6 bases between the germline ends. The length of the CDR3 is 15 residues. Germline CDR1 is KGHSH and CDR2 is LQKENI. CDR3 nucleotide sequence: TGTGCCAGCTCACCGGTTGGCTCTGGGGCCAACGTCCTGACTTTC. It codes for CASSPVGSGANVLTF.

V is TRBV19 and J is TRBJ1-1; tentatively, D is TRBD1 (6 bases). Between the trimmed V and J ends, which lost 5 bases and 0 bases, there was a span of 10 bases. The V gene's germline CDR1 is LNHDA and CDR2 SQIVND (reference sequence). There are 14 residues in the CDR3. CDR3 in DNA: TGTGCCAGTAGTCCGGGACATTTGAACACTGAAGCTTTCTTT. It is translated as CASSPGHLNTEAFF.

This clone appeared a single time. The V and J genes are TRBV28 and TRBJ2-7, with TRBD1 as a possible D gene (5 bases). The CDR3 extends over 15 amino acids. Trimming stripped 6 bases from V and 0 bases from J, with 15 bases between. CDR1 and CDR2 (germline): MDHEN, SYDVKM. The CDR3 bases are TGTGCCAGCAGCCGGGCGGCAGGGTCCTCCTACGAGCAGTACTTC. Protein: CASSRAAGSSYEQYF.

V usage is TRBV28 and J usage is TRBJ1-5; D possibly corresponds to TRBD1 (5 bases). Trimming cost V 6 bases and J 6 bases, with 12 bases left between them. CDR1 is MDHEN, CDR2 SYDVKM, per germline. The CDR3 length is 13 residues. CDR3: CASRATGTQPQHF. The CDR3 coding sequence is TGTGCCAGCAGGGCTACAGGCACTCAGCCCCAGCATTTT.

The chain is built from TRBV7-3 and TRBJ1-1; D may be TRBD1 (5 bases). Looked up from germline, CDR1 is SGHTA and CDR2 is FQGTGA. With 9 bases removed from V and 4 bases from J, the gap between germline ends came to 18 bases. The length of the CDR3 is 14 residues. In DNA, the CDR3 is TGTGCCAGTAATTCCAGGGCAAAAGTCACTGAAGCTTTCTTT. It is translated as CASNSRAKVTEAFF.

The J gene is TRBJ1-2, the V gene TRBV28; no reliable D call. The CDR3 is 12 residues long. V lost 7 bases and J lost 4, with 10 bases in between. CDR1 and CDR2 from the germline V gene are MDHEN and SYDVKM. For the CDR3, the DNA is TGTGCCAGCAACGTTGGGAGCTATGGCTACACCTTC. This codes for CASNVGSYGYTF.

The chain uses TRBV7-9 and TRBJ2-1, with D perhaps TRBD2 (6 bases). From germline, CDR1 is SEHNR and CDR2 FQNEAQ (reference sequence). V was trimmed by 1 base and J by 9 bases, leaving 13 bases between them. This CDR3 region has 14 residues. DNA of the CDR3: TGTGCCAGCAGCTTAGTAGAAGGCGGGGCTGAGCAGTTCTTC. Residues: CASSLVEGGAEQFF. Variable domain in full (rest from reference TRBV7-9 and TRBJ2-1): DTGVSQNPRHKITKRGQNVTFRCDPISEHNRLYWYRQTLGQGPEFLTYFQNEAQLEKSRLLSDRFSAERPKGSFSTLEIQRTEQGDSAMYLCASSLVEGGAEQFFGPGTRLTVL.

The V gene is TRBV7-6, the J gene TRBJ1-5, with a weak D call TRBD1 (5 bases). Germline values: CDR1 SGHVS, CDR2 FNYEAQ. V was cut by 5 bases and J by 1 base, with 18 bases left in between. This CDR3 is 17 amino acids long. CDR3: CASSRAMGGGSNQPQHF. Written as DNA, the CDR3 is TGTGCCAGCAGCAGGGCTATGGGGGGAGGGAGCAATCAGCCCCAGCATTTT.

V is TRBV7-3 and J is TRBJ1-2, with 10 bases identical to TRBD1. This CDR3 region has 16 residues. Losses at the gene ends were 4 bases for V and 4 bases for J; bases not matched to a gene: 9. Germline V gene data show CDR1 as SGHTA and CDR2 as FQGTGA. CDR3 in amino acids: CASSSDPGQGIYGYTF. CDR3 nucleotide sequence: TGTGCCAGCAGCTCAGATCCGGGACAGGGGATCTATGGCTACACCTTC.

The chain employs TRBV5-5 and TRBJ2-5; TRBD2 is a possible D gene (5 bases). Deletions cut 4 bases from V and 4 bases from J, with 23 bases between. Germline V gives CDR1 SGHKS, CDR2 YYEKEE (reference sequence). CDR3 length: 17 residues. The CDR3 reads CASSPRGSSPLGETQYF. DNA of the CDR3: TGTGCCAGCAGCCCTAGAGGGTCGAGCCCCCTGGGAGAGACCCAGTACTTC.

The V call is TRBV6-5, the J call TRBJ2-7; perhaps TRBD1 as D (5 bases). With 4 bases removed from V and 1 base from J, the gap between germline ends came to 17 bases. Germline V gene data show CDR1 as MNHEY and CDR2 as SVGAGI. CDR3 length: 16 residues. The CDR3 reads CASSSRRQRGSYEQYF. DNA for the CDR3: TGTGCCAGCAGTTCCCGTCGCCAAAGGGGTTCCTACGAGCAGTACTTC.

This clone was recorded only once. CDR3 sequence (DNA): TGTGCCAGTAGTGGGCAGGGAAGCTCCTACAATGAGCAGTTCTTC. Its protein product is CASSGQGSSYNEQFF. The chain carries TRBV19 and TRBJ2-1; TRBD1 might be the D (5 bases). Germline V gene sequence: CDR1 LNHDA, CDR2 SQIVND (reference sequence). V lost 5 bases, J lost 0 bases, and 11 bases lay in between. The CDR3 contains 15 residues.

This clone has a handful of counts. The chain employs TRBV19 and TRBJ1-2; D remains unclear. The CDR3 sequence is 12 residues long. Trimming left V 6 bases short and J 0 bases short, with 5 bases between. Germline values: CDR1 LNHDA, CDR2 SQIVND (reference sequence). For the CDR3, the DNA is TGTGCCAGTAGCGCGGCTAACTATGGCTACACCTTC. Its translation is CASSAANYGYTF.